These 27 T cell receptor beta chains were all obtained from the same sample, sequenced in a study of cytomegalovirus exposure and HLA in healthy donors. The PCR contained 60 Vbeta and 13 Jbeta primers. Using immunoSEQ multiplex PCR, the repertoire was profiled, and TCRdb retains in-frame clones only, with some absent. The profile shows about 130,000 clones, about 79% of them singletons. The source material was PBMCs. These receptors were obtained from a man between 45 and 60 years old in good health and CMV-seronegative.

The chain recombines TRBV29-1 with TRBJ2-1; D may be TRBD2 (5 bases). Germline-derived CDR1 and CDR2 are SQVTM and ANQGSEA. The CDR3 spans 11 residues. V shed 7 bases and J shed 4 bases, with 8 bases lying between them. The CDR3 DNA reads as TGCAGCGCCCGGGGTTACAATGAGCAGTTCTTC. It codes for CSARGYNEQFF.

This clone was seen a few times. The V gene is TRBV7-3, the J gene TRBJ2-7, with 8 bases identical to TRBD2. The ends lost 5 bases at V and 2 bases at J; junction bases unmatched: 8. CDR3 length: 15 amino acids. Germline V gene data show CDR1 as SGHTA and CDR2 as FQGTGA. CDR3 residues: CASSLSAGGPYEQYF. CDR3 nucleotide sequence: TGTGCCAGCAGCCTGTCGGCGGGGGGCCCCTACGAGCAGTACTTC.

This chain links TRBV21-1 with TRBJ2-3; TRBD2, the D gene given by the table, was not confirmed from the DNA. TRBV21-1 is a documented pseudogene. There are 18 residues in the CDR3. The CDR3 DNA reads TGTGCCAGCAGCAAAGGGGCCCGGGGGGGCACGGTTACAGATACGCAGTATTTT. Translated, it gives CASSKGARGGTVTDTQYF.

The CDR3 is CASSLGPSIYYEQYF. For the CDR3, the DNA is TGTGCCAGCAGCTTGGGGCCGTCAATTTACTACGAGCAGTACTTC. This chain connects TRBV5-8 to TRBJ2-7; D is undetermined. The V and J ends lost 0 bases and 3 bases respectively, with 13 bases between them. CDR1 SGHTS and CDR2 YDEGEE come from the germline V gene. The CDR3 totals 15 residues.

This chain links TRBV5-1 with TRBJ2-7; D uncertain. Trimming removed 0 bases from V and 0 bases from J, with 10 bases in between. The CDR3 spans 15 residues. Germline-derived CDR1 and CDR2 are SGHRS and YFSETQ. CDR3 DNA: TGCGCCAGCAGCTTGGCCCCAGGATTCTCCTACGAGCAGTACTTC. Its protein is CASSLAPGFSYEQYF.

V is TRBV6-6 and J is TRBJ2-1, with 9 positions matching TRBD1. The CDR3 is 16 residues long. The ends lost 5 bases at V and 5 bases at J; junction bases unmatched: 10. CDR1 MNHNY and CDR2 SVGAGI come from the germline V gene (reference sequence). The CDR3 sequence: CASSTLGTGNDNEQFF. CDR3 nucleotides: TGTGCCAGCAGTACCCTCGGGACAGGGAATGACAATGAGCAGTTCTTC.

The rearrangement links TRBV29-1 to TRBJ1-2; unclear D gene. Germline V gene sequence: CDR1 SQVTM, CDR2 ANQGSEA. Trimming cost V 6 bases and J 4 bases, with 18 bases left between them. The CDR3 is 14 amino acids. CDR3 protein: CSVPEAADGYGYTF. DNA for the CDR3: TGCAGCGTCCCAGAGGCAGCTGATGGCTATGGCTACACCTTC.

This chain connects TRBV4-1 to TRBJ2-7; D is perhaps TRBD1 (6 bases). The V end lost 0 bases, the J end lost 0 bases, and 12 bases lay between the germline ends. CDR1 and CDR2 from the germline V gene are MGHRA and YSYEKL. This CDR3 has 16 residues. The CDR3 spells CASSQESTGSSYEQYF. Written as DNA, the CDR3 is TGCGCCAGCAGCCAAGAGTCAACAGGGTCCTCCTACGAGCAGTACTTC.

In this sample, this clone turned up once. The chain uses TRBV19 and TRBJ1-4; 10 nucleotides align to TRBD1. Per germline, CDR1 LNHDA and CDR2 SQIVND (reference sequence). Germline trimming cut 6 bases from V and 1 base from J; bases unmatched to any gene: 11. This CDR3 contains 18 residues. The CDR3 region has the DNA TGTGCCAGTAGGCCGGGACAGGGGATTTTAGGAACTAATGAAAAACTGTTTTTT. Amino acid sequence: CASRPGQGILGTNEKLFF. The full variable domain, with the rest looked up from reference TRBV19 and TRBJ1-4, is DGGITQSPKYLFRKEGQNVTLSCEQNLNHDAMYWYRQDPGQGLRLIYYSQIVNDFQKGDIAEGYSVSREKKESFPLTVTSAQKNPTAFYLCASRPGQGILGTNEKLFFGSGTQLSVL.

The J gene is TRBJ1-6, the V gene TRBV15; D call uncertain. The V gene's germline CDR1 is LNHNV and CDR2 YYDKDF (reference sequence). The CDR3 extends over 13 amino acids. V lost 7 bases, J lost 10 bases, and 14 bases lay in between. In nucleotides, the CDR3 is TGTGCCACCAACGAGGGAAGCGAATCACCCCTCCACTTT. Its translation is CATNEGSESPLHF. Combining the CDR3 with reference TRBV15 and TRBJ1-6 gives the whole variable domain DAMVIQNPRYQVTQFGKPVTLSCSQTLNHNVMYWYQQKSSQAPKLLFHYYDKDFNNEADTPDNFQSRRPNTSFCFLDIRSPGLGDTAMYLCATNEGSESPLHFGNGTRLTVT.

V usage is TRBV6-6 and J usage is TRBJ1-5; weak D call: TRBD1 (5 bases). Trimming stripped 11 bases from V and 9 bases from J, with 17 bases between. In germline, CDR1 is MNHNY, CDR2 SVGAGI (reference sequence). CDR3 length: 12 amino acids. Here the CDR3 DNA reads TGTGCCTCCGGCAGGGTCTCATGGCCCCAGCATTTT. Its protein product is CASGRVSWPQHF.

The chain uses TRBV9 and TRBJ2-7; TRBD1 matches at 9 bases. CDR1 and CDR2 (germline): SGDLS, YYNGEE. V dropped 0 bases and J dropped 4; count of bases not matched to a gene: 5. This CDR3 has 15 residues. The CDR3 DNA is TGTGCCAGCAGCGTAGCTCCCGGACAGGGGTACGAGCAGTACTTC. This gives the protein CASSVAPGQGYEQYF.

The chain carries TRBV29-1 and TRBJ1-1; D may be TRBD1 (6 bases). The CDR3 loop spans 13 amino acids. The germline V gene encodes CDR1 SQVTM and CDR2 ANQGSEA. Trimming stripped 0 bases from V and 7 bases from J, with 12 bases between. In nucleotides, the CDR3 is TGCAGCGTTGAAGATGGGGGGGCGGGTGAAGCTTTCTTT. Its translation is CSVEDGGAGEAFF.

This chain connects TRBV5-4 to TRBJ2-5, with TRBD1 matching 8 bases. CDR3 size: 11 residues. From germline, CDR1 is SGHNT and CDR2 YYREEE (reference sequence). V was pared by 7 bases and J by 6 bases, with 2 bases of the junction left unmatched. The CDR3 DNA sequence: TGTGCCAGCGGACAGGGACAGACCCAGTACTTC. Protein: CASGQGQTQYF.

V and J are TRBV30 and TRBJ2-2; tentative D call: TRBD2 (7 bases). The CDR3 has 12 residues. The germline V gene encodes CDR1 GTSNPN and CDR2 SVGIG (reference sequence). Between the trimmed V and J ends, which lost 1 base and 10 bases, there was a span of 10 bases. This CDR3 is CAWSAGGAELFF. The CDR3 nucleotides are TGTGCCTGGAGTGCGGGGGGCGCGGAGCTGTTTTTT.

The chain uses TRBV4-1 and TRBJ2-4, with D perhaps matching TRBD2 (5 bases). V was clipped by 5 bases and J by 5 bases, with 13 bases between them. This CDR3 has 14 residues. Germline lookup yields CDR1 MGHRA and CDR2 YSYEKL. The CDR3, as DNA: TGCGCCAGCAGCGTTAGCGAAAGTGAAAACATTCAGTACTTC. It yields the protein CASSVSESENIQYF.

The CDR3 protein is CASKVRGASTDTQYF. DNA of the CDR3: TGCGCCAGCAAAGTCCGGGGGGCTAGCACAGATACGCAGTATTTT. V is TRBV5-1 and J is TRBJ2-3, with TRBD2 as a possible D gene (7 bases). Trimming removed 6 bases at V and 0 bases at J, with 14 bases between. The CDR3 spans 15 residues. CDR1 and CDR2 from the germline V gene are SGHRS and YFSETQ.

This rearrangement joins TRBV7-8 to TRBJ2-3; TRBD2 agrees at 10 bases. Germline V gene lookup returns CDR1 SGHVS and CDR2 FQNEAQ. This CDR3 contains 14 residues. V was clipped by 8 bases and J by 6 bases; unmatched bases: 8. Written as DNA, the CDR3 is TGTGCCAGCCTCTTAGGGACTAGCGCGGATACGCAGTATTTT. The encoded protein is CASLLGTSADTQYF.

V usage is TRBV4-1 and J usage is TRBJ1-1; possibly TRBD1 for D (5 bases). The CDR3 has 16 amino acids. Trimming removed 2 bases at V and 3 bases at J, with 16 bases between. The V gene's germline CDR1 is MGHRA and CDR2 YSYEKL. This CDR3 is CASSQLQVPGDTEAFF. In nucleotides, the CDR3 is TGCGCCAGCAGCCAATTACAGGTCCCGGGAGACACTGAAGCTTTCTTT.

The chain links TRBV4-2 to TRBJ2-7, with 8 bases aligning to TRBD2. This CDR3 has 16 amino acids. V dropped 3 bases and J dropped 2; count of bases not matched to a gene: 9. Germline V CDR1 and CDR2: LGHNA, YNFKEQ. The DNA of the CDR3 is TGTGCCAGCAGCCAGGCTACTAGCGGATGGGCCTACGAGCAGTACTTC. It codes for CASSQATSGWAYEQYF.

V is TRBV6-1 and J is TRBJ2-7; TRBD2 agrees at 11 bases. V lost 0 bases, J lost 4 bases, and 5 bases stayed unmatched. From germline, CDR1 is MNHNS and CDR2 SASEGT. The CDR3 has 16 residues. This chain's CDR3 is CASSEAAVAGGYEQYF. CDR3 coding DNA: TGTGCCAGCAGTGAAGCTGCTGTAGCGGGGGGGTACGAGCAGTACTTC.

This clone was recorded once. The chain couples TRBV5-1 to TRBJ2-3, with 10 bases matching TRBD2. The CDR3 runs to 16 residues. Trimming cost V 4 bases and J 3 bases; bases outside gene matches: 8. The germline V gene has CDR1 SGHRS and CDR2 YFSETQ. CDR3 sequence: CASSQGTSDITDTQYF. The CDR3 DNA reads as TGCGCCAGCAGCCAGGGGACTAGCGATATTACAGATACGCAGTATTTT.

The chain couples TRBV4-1 to TRBJ1-2; D call uncertain. CDR3 length: 16 amino acids. The V gene's germline CDR1 is MGHRA and CDR2 YSYEKL. The V end lost 1 base, the J end lost 4 bases, and 16 bases lay between the germline ends. The CDR3 coding sequence is TGCGCCAGCAGCCAAGCTAGCCGTATAGGCGGCTATGGCTACACCTTC. It yields the protein CASSQASRIGGYGYTF.

The gene calls are TRBV5-6 and TRBJ2-1; 8 bases are a match to TRBD2. This CDR3 contains 16 residues. The V gene end was trimmed by 1 base and the J gene end by 8 bases; junction bases not matched to a gene: 11. From germline, CDR1 is SGHDT and CDR2 YYEEEE. The CDR3 DNA sequence: TGTGCCAGCAGCTTGAGGTCGAGCGGGGGACCCCATGAGCAGTTCTTC. It specifies CASSLRSSGGPHEQFF.

This clone showed up just a few times. This sequence joins TRBV2 and TRBJ2-5; 8 bases map to TRBD1. J gave up 0 bases and V 4 bases, and 4 bases lay outside the gene matches. This CDR3 is built from 15 residues. CDR1 is SNHLY, CDR2 FYNNEI, per germline. CDR3: CASSVQGADQETQYF. As DNA, the CDR3 is TGTGCCAGCAGTGTTCAGGGGGCGGACCAAGAGACCCAGTACTTC.

The chain couples TRBV2 to TRBJ1-1; D not resolved. Germline CDR1 reads SNHLY; CDR2 reads FYNNEI. With 0 bases removed from V and 3 bases from J, the gap between germline ends came to 5 bases. This CDR3 spans 13 amino acids. The CDR3 bases are TGTGCCAGCAGTGAAGCGCAGGACACTGAAGCTTTCTTT. This codes for CASSEAQDTEAFF.

The gene calls are TRBV5-1 and TRBJ1-1; 7 positions match TRBD1. Germline loops: CDR1 SGHRS, CDR2 YFSETQ. The CDR3 sequence is 14 residues long. V shed 3 bases and J 3 bases; nucleotides not matched to a gene: 5. The CDR3 region has the DNA TGCGCCAGCAGCTGGACAGGTGGCGACACTGAAGCTTTCTTT. Translated, it gives CASSWTGGDTEAFF.